One and the same sample provided the 30 T cell receptor beta chains below, sequenced in a study of CD8 T cells in Susac syndrome (dated by TCRdb to the late 2010s). The library relied on the immunoSEQ multiplex PCR assay. RNA was extracted using the RNeasy kit, and about 0.45 to 1 microgram was reverse transcribed with random hexamers. The public reads were reprocessed in TCRdb via fastp at Q25 and MiXCR, keeping in-frame beta chains. Rows are combined by CDR3 protein, so each entry shows the most common genes and DNA. Across this sample there are around 280,000 distinct CDR3 sequences, with around 83% seen only once. Clones ranked in the top ten supply around 0.11% of the sample. Sequences were obtained from CD8+ T cells from PBMCs. These receptors were obtained from a human donor with multiple sclerosis.

As regards this clonotype: At one end the junction does not follow the germline gene, possibly because of a read error. V gene TRBV20-1 combines with J gene TRBJ2-7, with TRBD1 matching over 10 bases. This CDR3 spans 13 amino acids. CDR1 and CDR2 (germline): DFQATT, SNEGSKA (reference sequence). CDR3 sequence (DNA): TGCAGTGCTAGGAGACAGGGGGCCTATGAGCAGTACTTC. Its translation is CSARRQGAYEQYF.

The rearrangement joins TRBV6-6 to TRBJ1-2, with D perhaps TRBD1 (5 bases). V was trimmed by 0 bases and J by 5 bases, leaving 13 bases between them. Per germline, CDR1 MNHNY and CDR2 SVGAGI (reference sequence). The CDR3 has 15 amino acids. The CDR3 bases are TGTGCCAGCAGTTACTCTTACGACGACAGATATGGCTACACCTTC. It translates to CASSYSYDDRYGYTF.

The V call is TRBV12-3 or TRBV12-4, the J call TRBJ2-2; 8 positions agree with TRBD1. V dropped 5 bases and J dropped 4; count of bases not matched to a gene: 9. CDR3 size: 16 residues. For the CDR3, the DNA is TGTGCCAGCAGTACACCAGGGGGCGCGGGCACCGGGGAGCTGTTTTTT. Protein: CASSTPGGAGTGELFF.

The J gene is TRBJ2-7, the V gene TRBV7-9; TRBD2 matches 11 bases. Germline V gene data show CDR1 as SEHNR and CDR2 as FQNEAQ (reference sequence). The V and J ends lost 5 bases and 4 bases, in that order; junction bases with no gene match: 10. This CDR3 has 16 amino acids. DNA for the CDR3: TGTGCCAGCAGCCCCCGGACTAGCGGGCCCCGGTACGAGCAGTACTTC. This translates into CASSPRTSGPRYEQYF.

This clonotype was seen just once. The V call is TRBV12-3 or TRBV12-4, the J call TRBJ2-3, with D unclear. V was shortened by 1 base and J by 7 bases, with 3 bases between the two germline ends. The CDR3 is made up of 11 amino acids. The DNA for the CDR3 is TGTGCCAGCAGTTTAGAGCATACGCAGTATTTT. It encodes CASSLEHTQYF.

This clonotype showed up just once. Here the CDR3 reads CASSGAQDTEAFF. CDR3 coding DNA: TGTGCCAGCAGCGGAGCACAGGACACTGAAGCTTTCTTT. This rearrangement joins TRBV9 to TRBJ1-1, with TRBD1 as a possible D gene (5 bases). CDR1 is SGDLS and CDR2 is YYNGEE in the germline V gene. V shed 3 bases and J shed 3 bases, with 9 bases lying between them. This CDR3 is built from 13 residues.

The chain combines TRBV2 with TRBJ2-7, with D unresolved. Germline assignment: CDR1 SNHLY and CDR2 FYNNEI. Trimming left V 4 bases short and J 5 bases short, with 12 bases between. This CDR3 has 13 residues. CDR3 coding DNA: TGTGCCAGCAGTGTTTTCCCTAGTAACGAGCAGTACTTC. It codes for CASSVFPSNEQYF.

This clonotype was seen a handful of times. This chain links TRBV6-1 with TRBJ2-5; no firm D call. CDR1 and CDR2 from the germline V gene are MNHNS and SASEGT. The CDR3 runs 13 residues. Trimming cost V 6 bases and J 4 bases, with 12 bases left between them. CDR3 residues: CASRLGKGETQYF. The CDR3 DNA follows: TGTGCCAGCAGATTGGGAAAGGGAGAGACCCAGTACTTC.

This chain joins TRBV6-5 and TRBJ2-3; TRBD1 matches 10 bases. J gave up 0 bases and V 5 bases, and 8 bases lay outside the gene matches. The CDR3 is 17 residues long. Germline CDR1 is MNHEY and CDR2 is SVGAGI. Here the CDR3 reads CASSTTTGGDSTDTQYF. The CDR3 nucleotides read TGTGCCAGCAGTACTACGACAGGGGGCGATAGCACAGATACGCAGTATTTT.

The chain recombines TRBV5-1 with TRBJ1-2, with a weak D call TRBD1 (5 bases). Trimming shortened V by 5 bases and J by 2 bases, and 10 bases separated the two germline ends. The CDR3 covers 13 residues. CDR1 SGHRS and CDR2 YFSETQ come from the germline V gene. The CDR3 sequence is CASRLTGNYGYTF. As DNA, the CDR3 is TGCGCCAGCAGATTAACAGGCAACTATGGCTACACCTTC.

The gene calls are TRBV13 and TRBJ2-2, with TRBD1 matching over 12 bases. Germline lookup yields CDR1 PRHDT and CDR2 FYEKMQ (reference sequence). The CDR3 totals 16 residues. The trim removed 1 base at V and 6 bases at J, leaving 3 bases unmatched. The CDR3 spells CASSLEGTGGPGELFF. The CDR3 DNA is TGTGCCAGCAGCTTAGAAGGGACAGGGGGCCCCGGGGAGCTGTTTTTT.

This chain uses TRBV27 with TRBJ2-7; a weak D match, TRBD2 (6 bases). The CDR3 is 14 residues long. V gave up 5 bases and J gave up 1 base, with 12 bases separating them. Germline V gives CDR1 MNHEY, CDR2 SMNVEV (reference sequence). In nucleotides, the CDR3 is TGTGCCAGCAGTGTCCTAGGGACTTCCTACGAGCAGTACTTC. It codes for CASSVLGTSYEQYF.

J is TRBJ2-7 and V is TRBV7-9; D might be TRBD1 (6 bases). CDR3 length: 16 residues. V gave up 1 base and J gave up 2 bases, with 15 bases separating them. Germline V gene sequence: CDR1 SEHNR, CDR2 FQNEAQ (reference sequence). CDR3 DNA sequence: TGTGCCAGCAGCTTAGGAAGGGACAAGGCCACCTACGAGCAGTACTTC. Translated, it gives CASSLGRDKATYEQYF.

This clonotype was observed a single time. V is TRBV7-3 and J is TRBJ1-1; TRBD1 matches 9 bases. The CDR3 runs to 16 residues. From germline, CDR1 is SGHTA and CDR2 FQGTGA. After removal of 0 bases from V and 5 bases from J, the junction contained 7 bases not matched to a gene. Here the CDR3 DNA reads TGTGCCAGCAGCTTAACGCCGACAGGGGGAGGGACTGAAGCTTTCTTT. This sequence encodes CASSLTPTGGGTEAFF.

The J gene is TRBJ1-5, the V gene TRBV20-1; D call uncertain. Germline assignment: CDR1 DFQATT and CDR2 SNEGSKA (reference sequence). V was cut by 3 bases and J by 12 bases, with 12 bases left in between. The length of the CDR3 is 11 residues. As DNA, the CDR3 is TGCAGTGCTAGGGTTTCAGGCCTCCAGCATTTT. This gives the protein CSARVSGLQHF.

This chain connects TRBV13 to TRBJ2-7; D not resolved. Germline CDR1 and CDR2: PRHDT and FYEKMQ (reference sequence). There are 13 residues in the CDR3. V dropped 8 bases and J dropped 0 bases, with 11 bases sitting between them. This CDR3 reads CASALGRSYEQYF. The CDR3, as DNA: TGTGCCAGCGCCCTCGGCCGCTCCTACGAGCAGTACTTC. The full variable domain, in which reference TRBV13 and TRBJ2-7 provide the parts outside the CDR3, is AAGVIQSPRHLIKEKRETATLKCYPIPRHDTVYWYQQGPGQDPQFLISFYEKMQSDKGSIPDRFSAQQFSDYHSELNMSSLELGDSALYFCASALGRSYEQYFGPGTRLTVT.

The genes are TRBV29-1 and TRBJ2-1, with D perhaps TRBD2 (6 bases). Per the germline V gene, CDR1 is SQVTM and CDR2 is ANQGSEA. V was shortened by 0 bases and J by 10 bases, with 10 bases between the two germline ends. CDR3 size: 12 residues. CDR3 amino acids: CSVEERRGEQFF. CDR3 sequence (DNA): TGCAGCGTTGAAGAACGGCGGGGCGAGCAGTTCTTC.

This clonotype has more than one count but fewer than ten. The genes are TRBV27 and TRBJ1-5; D gene ambiguous. The germline V gene has CDR1 MNHEY and CDR2 SMNVEV (reference sequence). The CDR3 consists of 13 residues. V lost 5 bases and J 3 bases, leaving 8 bases between the germline ends. Here the CDR3 DNA reads TGTGCCAGCAGTCACCACCCCAATCAGCCCCAGCATTTT. Encoded protein: CASSHHPNQPQHF.

This rearrangement joins TRBV7-8 to TRBJ2-3; D is possibly TRBD2 (6 bases). Per germline, CDR1 SGHVS and CDR2 FQNEAQ. The CDR3 loop spans 12 amino acids. The ends were cut back, 3 bases at V and 7 bases at J, with 8 bases in the middle. CDR3 sequence reads: CASSFGTYTQYF. The DNA for the CDR3 is TGTGCCAGCAGCTTTGGGACTTATACGCAGTATTTT.

The gene calls are TRBV30 and TRBJ2-1; D ambiguous. The ends were cut back, 0 bases at V and 9 bases at J, with 15 bases in the middle. The germline CDR1 and CDR2 sequences are GTSNPN and SVGIG (reference sequence). The CDR3 has 14 residues. CDR3 residues: CAWSVNRANAEQFF. CDR3 DNA: TGTGCCTGGAGTGTAAATAGGGCGAACGCTGAGCAGTTCTTC.

This clonotype was seen more than once but under ten times. V usage is TRBV7-9 and J usage is TRBJ2-1, with 10 positions matching TRBD2. The CDR3 has 16 residues. The V and J ends lost 4 bases and 5 bases, in that order; junction bases with no gene match: 8. Germline assignment: CDR1 SEHNR and CDR2 FQNEAQ (reference sequence). The CDR3 nucleotides are TGTGCCAGCAGCTCCATAGCGGGAGGAGGTGACAATGAGCAGTTCTTC. Translation: CASSSIAGGGDNEQFF.

The chain links TRBV30 to TRBJ1-5, with a tentative D call TRBD1 (6 bases). V lost 0 bases, J lost 1 base, and 19 bases lay in between. The CDR3 is 18 amino acids. Germline V gene sequence: CDR1 GTSNPN, CDR2 SVGIG (reference sequence). The chain's CDR3 is CAWSVLGGYWLSNQPQHF. The CDR3, as DNA: TGTGCCTGGAGTGTATTAGGGGGATATTGGTTAAGCAATCAGCCCCAGCATTTT.

This clonotype was recorded only once. V usage is TRBV7-9 and J usage is TRBJ2-1; D possibly uses TRBD1 or TRBD2 (5 bases each). CDR1 is SEHNR, CDR2 FQNEAQ, per germline (reference sequence). The V end lost 5 bases, the J end lost 8 bases, and 13 bases lay between the germline ends. The CDR3 spans 13 residues. The CDR3 spells CASSPGPGYEQFF. The DNA of the CDR3 is TGTGCCAGCAGCCCGGGACCGGGCTATGAGCAGTTCTTC.

Note on this clonotype: The junction departs from the called germline gene at one end, perhaps through a read error. The V gene is TRBV28, the J gene TRBJ2-7, with 7 bases aligning to TRBD1. The CDR3 has 13 residues. From germline, CDR1 is MDHEN and CDR2 SYDVKM. The CDR3 here is CASRSSDTGAFLF. In nucleotides, the CDR3 is TGTGCCAGCAGATCCTCCGATACAGGGGCTTTCCTCTTC.

The chain carries TRBV7-9 and TRBJ1-2; no reliable D call. CDR3 length equals 16 residues. Per the germline V gene, CDR1 is SEHNR and CDR2 is FQNEAQ (reference sequence). V gave up 2 bases and J gave up 0 bases, with 13 bases separating them. Written as DNA, the CDR3 is TGTGCCAGCAGCTTAAAGGCAGGCCGAGCTAACTATGGCTACACCTTC. Translated, it gives CASSLKAGRANYGYTF.

The V gene is TRBV13, the J gene TRBJ2-1; 8 bases align to TRBD2. V lost 5 bases, J lost 7 bases, and 10 bases stayed unmatched. The germline gives CDR1 PRHDT, CDR2 FYEKMQ (reference sequence). This CDR3 has 15 amino acids. Here the CDR3 DNA reads TGTGCCAGCAGCCGACCAAGCGGGAGTAATAATGAGCAGTTCTTC. The encoded protein is CASSRPSGSNNEQFF.

This chain connects TRBV6-2 or TRBV6-3 to TRBJ2-1; D is perhaps TRBD2 (6 bases). Deletions cut 0 bases from V and 5 bases from J, with 20 bases between. Germline assignment: CDR1 MNHEY and CDR2 SVGEGT. The CDR3 length is 18 residues. CDR3 protein: CASSYSLFTGDPDNEQFF. The CDR3 coding sequence is TGTGCCAGCAGTTACTCGCTTTTCACGGGAGACCCCGACAATGAGCAGTTCTTC.

The chain combines TRBV20-1 with TRBJ2-2; 10 bases line up with TRBD2. Trimming cost V 7 bases and J 2 bases; bases outside gene matches: 7. The CDR3 loop spans 15 amino acids. Germline V gene lookup returns CDR1 DFQATT and CDR2 SNEGSKA (reference sequence). The CDR3 loop is CSVALAGVNTGELFF. In DNA form, the CDR3 reads TGCAGTGTCGCTCTAGCGGGAGTAAACACCGGGGAGCTGTTTTTT.

The chain uses TRBV7-2 and TRBJ2-6, with TRBD1 as a possible D gene (5 bases). V was clipped by 5 bases and J by 0 bases, with 14 bases between them. The germline V gene has CDR1 SGHTA and CDR2 FQGNSA. The CDR3 consists of 17 residues. The CDR3 coding sequence is TGTGCCAGCAGCCCTCGACAGTACCCCTCTGGGGCCAACGTCCTGACTTTC. It codes for CASSPRQYPSGANVLTF.

This clonotype was counted a few times. The chain recombines TRBV6-2 or TRBV6-3 with TRBJ2-1; 8 positions agree with TRBD2. V dropped 3 bases and J dropped 6; count of bases not matched to a gene: 4. The germline V gene encodes CDR1 MNHEY and CDR2 SVGEGT. The CDR3 contains 14 residues. This CDR3 is CASSYFTSGNEQFF. CDR3 nucleotides: TGTGCCAGCAGTTATTTTACTAGCGGCAATGAGCAGTTCTTC.